This TCR beta chain was recorded in a study of T cell repertoires in cytomegalovirus infection. The wider study: The public TCR beta signatures pointed to both CMV infection and matching HLA type. Notes on the study in general: Summed frequency of public TCR beta families distinguished CMV carriers with the relevant HLA. It was HLA-C-restricted CMV-specific TCR beta clonotypes that dominated the response ex vivo.

This clonotype is labeled as medium-sized. Its target is not known. From germline, CDR1 is MDHEN and CDR2 SYDVKM. The CDR3 is made up of 15 amino acids. Trimming pared 3 bases from V and 4 bases from J, leaving 15 bases between. Each CDR3 protein is one row after TCRdb ran MiXCR on the reads. This sample has under 50,000 distinct CDR3 sequences; 20% occur once, and the top ten carry about 18%. The chain uses TRBV28 and TRBJ2-5; possible D gene TRBD2, 7 bases. The receptor comes from a human donor in good health (CMV status not recorded). Some clones in this sample may be carry-over from other donors' samples. Sequenced sample: PBMCs, sequenced either directly or after in vitro stimulation (not recorded which). In DNA, the CDR3 is TGTGCCAGCAGTTTCTTAAGGGGGGGGGGAGAGACCCAGTACTTC. Translation gives CASSFLRGGGETQYF.